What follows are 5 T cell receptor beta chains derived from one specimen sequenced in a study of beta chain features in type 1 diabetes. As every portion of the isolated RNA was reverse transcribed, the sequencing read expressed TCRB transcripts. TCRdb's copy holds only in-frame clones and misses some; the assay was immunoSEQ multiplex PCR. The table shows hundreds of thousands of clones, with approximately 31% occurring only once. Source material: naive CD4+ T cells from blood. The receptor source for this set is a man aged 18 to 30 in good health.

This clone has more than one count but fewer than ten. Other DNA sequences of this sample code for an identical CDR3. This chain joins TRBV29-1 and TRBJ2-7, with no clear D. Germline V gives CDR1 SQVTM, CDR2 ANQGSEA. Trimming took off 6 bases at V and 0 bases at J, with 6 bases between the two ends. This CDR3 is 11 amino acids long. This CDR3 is CSVVNSYEQYF. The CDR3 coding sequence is TGCAGCGTAGTGAACTCCTACGAGCAGTACTTC.

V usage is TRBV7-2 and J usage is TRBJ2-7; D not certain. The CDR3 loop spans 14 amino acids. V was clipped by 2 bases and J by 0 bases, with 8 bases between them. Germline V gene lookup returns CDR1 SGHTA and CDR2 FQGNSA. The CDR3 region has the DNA TGTGCCAGCAGCTTACGTAGGTCCTCCTACGAGCAGTACTTC. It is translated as CASSLRRSSYEQYF.

DNA of the CDR3: TGTGCCAGCAGCGCAGACACTCAGCCCCAGCATTTT. Protein product: CASSADTQPQHF. The chain joins TRBV2 to TRBJ1-5; D remains ambiguous. Germline CDR1 is SNHLY and CDR2 is FYNNEI. This CDR3 has 12 amino acids. V lost 6 bases, J lost 6 bases, and 9 bases lay in between.

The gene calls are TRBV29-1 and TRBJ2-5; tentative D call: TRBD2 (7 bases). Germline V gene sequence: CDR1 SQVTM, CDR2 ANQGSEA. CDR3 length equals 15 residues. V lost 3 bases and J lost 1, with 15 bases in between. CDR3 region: CSVEASGTRQETQYF. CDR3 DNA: TGCAGCGTTGAGGCGAGCGGGACACGCCAAGAGACCCAGTACTTC.

For the CDR3, the DNA is TGTGCCAGCAGCGTATCTGGACTAGCGGGGTGGGGGCAGTTCTTC. Translation gives CASSVSGLAGWGQFF. V usage is TRBV9 and J usage is TRBJ2-1, with TRBD2 matching 12 bases. V lost 1 base, J lost 12 bases, and 8 bases stayed unmatched. CDR3 size: 15 residues. Looked up from germline, CDR1 is SGDLS and CDR2 is YYNGEE.